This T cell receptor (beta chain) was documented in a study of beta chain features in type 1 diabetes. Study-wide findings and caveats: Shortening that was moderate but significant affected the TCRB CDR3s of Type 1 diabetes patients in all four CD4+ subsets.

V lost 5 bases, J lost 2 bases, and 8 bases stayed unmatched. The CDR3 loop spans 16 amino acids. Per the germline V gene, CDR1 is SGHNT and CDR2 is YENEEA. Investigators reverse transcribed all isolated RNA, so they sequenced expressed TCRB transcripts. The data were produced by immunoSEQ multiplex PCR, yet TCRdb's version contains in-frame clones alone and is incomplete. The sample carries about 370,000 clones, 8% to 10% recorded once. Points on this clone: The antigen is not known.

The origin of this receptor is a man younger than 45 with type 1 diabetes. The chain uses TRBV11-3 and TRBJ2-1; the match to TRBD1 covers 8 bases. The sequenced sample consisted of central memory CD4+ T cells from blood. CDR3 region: CASSPPGQATYNEQFF. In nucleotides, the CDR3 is TGTGCCAGCAGCCCCCCGGGACAGGCGACCTACAATGAGCAGTTCTTC.